This T cell receptor (beta chain) was observed in a study of technical replicates of blood from a few donors. Germline loops: CDR1 SEHNR, CDR2 FQNEAQ (reference sequence). The CDR3 is 14 residues long. V was shortened by 2 bases and J by 2 bases, with 10 bases between the two germline ends. Method: immunoSEQ multiplex PCR; TCRdb's copy keeps in-frame clones and lacks some. The top ten clones hold roughly 0.3% of a sample with about 75,000 clones, around 97% of them seen once. This rearrangement joins TRBV7-9 to TRBJ2-7, with a tentative D call TRBD1 (5 bases). The sequence was collected from a human donor in good health. Sequenced material: T cells isolated from PBMCs. The CDR3 bases are TGTGCCAGCAGCTTATCACAGGCCACCTACGAGCAGTACTTC. This translates into CASSLSQATYEQYF.